This is a list of T cell receptor beta chains from one sample in a study of monozygotic twins with cystic fibrosis. TCRdb's copy holds only in-frame clones and misses some; the assay was immunoSEQ multiplex PCR. There are about 15,000 clones in the sample; around 96% occur only once, and less than 0.8% lies in the top ten. Material: blood. These receptors all stem from a girl aged 2 to 9 with cystic fibrosis. Both conserved end residues are part of each CDR3. D genes are given only for firm matches. Only part of the rows carry a size: once, few, many, or a class if the clone is expanded.

j_call d_call clone_size v_call cdr3_aa cdr3_nt
TRBJ2-3 . . TRBV7-9 CASSLVGAGTDTQYF TGTGCCAGCAGCTTAGTCGGTGCGGGGACAGATACGCAGTATTTT
TRBJ1-3 . . TRBV9 CASSAAGQTSGNTIYF TGTGCCAGCAGTGCTGCAGGGCAGACCTCTGGAAACACCATATATTTT
TRBJ2-5 . few TRBV4-1 CASSQGTEPWETQYF TGCGCCAGCAGCCAAGGAACGGAACCGTGGGAGACCCAGTACTTC
TRBJ2-1 TRBD2 . TRBV19 CASSIEGGGYNEQFF TGTGCCAGTAGTATAGAAGGCGGGGGATACAATGAGCAGTTCTTC
TRBJ1-6 TRBD1 . TRBV2 CASRERQGGNSPLHF TGTGCCAGCAGAGAAAGACAGGGAGGAAATTCACCCCTCCACTTT
TRBJ2-7 TRBD1 . TRBV5-1 CASSSTGVLSYEQYF TGCGCCAGCAGCTCGACAGGGGTCCTCTCCTACGAGCAGTACTTC
TRBJ2-5 TRBD1 . TRBV6-6 CASSYGQGAGQYF TGTGCCAGCAGTTACGGTCAGGGGGCCGGTCAGTACTTC
TRBJ2-6 . . TRBV11-2 CATTPGGRPNHLTF TGTGCCACAACCCCCGGGGGGCGGCCTAATCATCTGACTTTC
TRBJ2-7 . . TRBV5-4 CASSPGIRVGSYEQYF TGTGCCAGCAGCCCGGGGATCCGGGTAGGAAGCTACGAGCAGTACTTC
TRBJ1-1 . few TRBV4-3 CASSQDREAPNWGSSQEAFF TGCGCCAGCAGCCAAGATCGCGAAGCGCCTAATTGGGGGTCGAGTCAGGAAGCTTTCTTT
TRBJ2-7 TRBD2 . TRBV7-9 CASSLGLAGDSYEQYF TGTGCCAGCAGCTTAGGACTAGCGGGGGACTCCTACGAGCAGTACTTC
TRBJ2-5 TRBD1 . TRBV2 CASSLTGTQETQYF TGTGCCAGCAGCCTGACAGGGACCCAAGAGACCCAGTACTTC
TRBJ1-2 . . TRBV7-9 CASSRIDLRYGYTF TGTGCCAGCAGCCGAATCGACCTGAGGTATGGCTACACCTTC
TRBJ1-2 TRBD1 . TRBV6-6 CASSYSGQGDGYTF TGTGCCAGCAGTTACTCGGGACAGGGCGACGGCTACACCTTC
TRBJ1-6 . . TRBV4-3 CASRTSALHF TGCGCCAGCCGCACCTCGGCCCTCCACTTT
TRBJ2-7 TRBD1 . TRBV7-6 CASSLDRGSYEQYF TGTGCCAGCAGCTTGGACAGGGGCTCCTACGAGCAGTACTTC
TRBJ2-7 . . TRBV27 CASSLSFGYEQYF TGTGCCAGCAGTTTATCGTTCGGATACGAGCAGTACTTC
TRBJ2-3 TRBD2 . TRBV10-3 CASTSGDTDTQYF TGTGCCAGTACTAGCGGGGACACAGATACGCAGTATTTT
TRBJ1-1 TRBD1 . TRBV28 CASSKRRGQAANFEAFF TGTGCCAGCAGTAAAAGACGGGGACAGGCGGCCAATTTTGAAGCTTTCTTT
TRBJ1-4 . once TRBV4-3 CASSQDLGGLEKLFF TGCGCCAGCAGCCAAGATCTTGGAGGGTTGGAAAAACTGTTTTTT
TRBJ2-7 . . TRBV6-5 CASRLGLSLSYEQYF TGTGCCAGCAGACTGGGACTTTCTCTGTCTTACGAGCAGTACTTC
TRBJ2-1 TRBD2 . TRBV7-7 CASSLGAGGTNEQFF TGTGCTAGCAGCTTGGGAGCGGGGGGTACCAATGAGCAGTTCTTC
TRBJ2-1 . . TRBV2 CASSAGRVNNEQFF TGTGCCAGCAGTGCAGGGCGGGTCAACAATGAGCAGTTCTTC
TRBJ1-2 . . TRBV6-6 CASSSDSPYGYTF TGTGCCAGCAGTTCGGACAGTCCCTATGGCTACACCTTC
TRBJ2-7 . . TRBV6-1 CASSARQVNYEQYF TGTGCCAGCAGTGCTCGACAGGTGAACTACGAGCAGTACTTC
TRBJ1-5 . . TRBV19 CASSIGQNQPQHF TGTGCCAGTAGTATAGGACAGAATCAGCCCCAGCATTTT
TRBJ2-5 TRBD2 . TRBV5-4 CASSPGLAGGIGETQYF TGTGCCAGCAGCCCGGGACTAGCGGGGGGAATCGGAGAGACCCAGTACTTC
TRBJ2-3 TRBD2 . TRBV6-6 CASSDGGWDTQYF TGTGCCAGCAGTGACGGGGGGTGGGATACGCAGTATTTT
TRBJ1-1 . . TRBV11-2 CASSSSRVMNTEAFF TGTGCCAGCAGCTCCTCACGAGTTATGAACACTGAAGCTTTCTTT
TRBJ2-1 . . TRBV13 CASSLEYGNEQFF TGTGCCAGCAGCTTAGAATATGGGAATGAGCAGTTCTTC
TRBJ2-2 . . TRBV6-1 CASSNARPGELFF TGTGCCAGCAGTAACGCTCGGCCCGGGGAGCTGTTTTTT
TRBJ1-5 TRBD1 . TRBV7-2 CASSATGTGDQPQHF TGTGCCAGCAGCGCCACCGGGACAGGGGATCAGCCCCAGCATTTT
TRBJ1-3 . . TRBV30 CAWTQGLGNTIYF TGTGCCTGGACCCAGGGGCTTGGAAACACCATATATTTT
TRBJ1-6 . . TRBV9 CASSVRGGDSPLHF TGTGCCAGCAGCGTAAGGGGGGGGGACTCACCCCTCCACTTT
TRBJ1-6 . . TRBV6-1 CASNEGYNLPLHF TGTGCCAGCAACGAGGGATACAATTTACCCCTCCACTTT
TRBJ2-7 . . TRBV7-9 CASSSRTETYEQYF TGTGCCAGCAGCTCCCGGACGGAAACCTACGAGCAGTACTTC
TRBJ2-1 TRBD1 . TRBV19 CASSETGVYEQFF TGTGCCAGTAGTGAAACAGGGGTCTATGAGCAGTTCTTC
TRBJ1-6 . . TRBV6-5 CASSYEGNDSPLHF TGTGCCAGCAGTTACGAGGGGAACGATTCACCCCTCCACTTT
TRBJ2-2 . few TRBV10-3 CAISESIPGELFF TGTGCCATCAGTGAGTCGATCCCCGGGGAGCTGTTTTTT
TRBJ1-3 . . TRBV9 CASSPSGHYSGNTIYF TGTGCCAGCAGCCCCTCAGGGCACTACTCTGGAAACACCATATATTTT
TRBJ2-2 . . TRBV9 CASSVDPSTGELFF TGTGCCAGCAGCGTAGACCCTTCAACCGGGGAGCTGTTTTTT
TRBJ1-2 . . TRBV30 CAWMVNRGGYTF TGTGCCTGGATGGTAAACCGGGGAGGCTACACCTTC
TRBJ2-2 . . TRBV9 CASSVAPSGELFF TGTGCCAGCAGCGTAGCTCCATCCGGGGAGCTGTTTTTT
TRBJ1-2 . . TRBV6-6 CASSFLEEYGYTF TGTGCCAGCAGTTTTCTCGAGGAATATGGCTACACCTTC
TRBJ2-7 . . TRBV7-2 CASSLGGAVVEQYF TGTGCCAGCAGCCTAGGCGGGGCAGTTGTCGAGCAGTACTTC
TRBJ1-5 TRBD1 . TRBV6-5 CASSNGQGSNQPQHF TGTGCCAGCAGCAATGGACAGGGCAGCAATCAGCCCCAGCATTTT